A selection of T cell receptor beta chains follows, all from one sample in a study of T cell changes during pregnancy in multiple sclerosis. The data were produced by immunoSEQ multiplex PCR, yet TCRdb's version contains in-frame clones alone and is incomplete. Of 60,000 to 85,000 clones listed, 92% were seen once; the top ten hold over 1.3%. The sample was peripheral blood, taken in the second trimester of pregnancy. These receptors were collected from a female donor in good health, enrolled as a control in a pregnancy study. CDR3s include the opening cysteine and the closing phenylalanine or tryptophan. The order of the fields is D gene, V gene, J gene, clone size, CDR3 protein, CDR3 DNA. A D gene is named only where the DNA matches it firmly. Part of the rows lack a size; the others show once, few, many or a class for expanded clones.

>TRBD1|TRBV6-1|TRBJ1-2|NA
CASSDLLNNRDRRFGYTF
TGTGCCAGCAGTGATCTATTGAACAACCGGGACAGGAGGTTTGGCTACACCTTC
>NA|TRBV5-4|TRBJ2-5|NA
CASSSGVGLKETQYF
TGTGCCAGCAGCTCAGGTGTGGGACTCAAAGAGACCCAGTACTTC
>TRBD2|TRBV9|TRBJ2-1|NA
CASSVQAGGENEQFF
TGTGCCAGCAGCGTACAGGCGGGAGGGGAGAATGAGCAGTTCTTC
>NA|TRBV12-2|TRBJ2-1|NA
CASRLALAGGYSKYNEQFF
TGTGCAAGTCGCTTAGCCCTCGCGGGAGGATACTCAAAATACAATGAGCAGTTCTTC
>NA|TRBV4-3|TRBJ1-3|NA
CASSQDPLFSGNTIYF
TGCGCCAGCAGCCAAGATCCCCTGTTCTCTGGAAACACCATATATTTT
>NA|TRBV6-1|TRBJ1-3|once
CASRKVRGGGNTIYF
TGTGCCAGCAGGAAGGTGAGGGGAGGTGGAAACACCATATATTTT
>TRBD1|TRBV19|TRBJ1-3|NA
CASSLTGTDGNTIYF
TGTGCCAGTAGTCTAACCGGGACAGATGGAAACACCATATATTTT
>TRBD2|TRBV7-2|TRBJ2-7|NA
CASSTTSGSIGEQYF
TGTGCCAGCAGCACGACTAGCGGGAGTATCGGCGAGCAGTACTTC
>TRBD1|TRBV5-1|TRBJ2-3|NA
CASSEGQGADTQYF
TGCGCCAGCAGCGAGGGACAGGGAGCAGATACGCAGTATTTT
>NA|TRBV5-4|TRBJ1-2|NA
CASSLFGSNYGYTF
TGTGCCAGCAGCTTGTTTGGGAGTAACTATGGCTACACCTTC
>TRBD2|TRBV27|TRBJ2-2|once
CASTTSGLNTGELFF
TGTGCCAGTACGACTAGCGGGCTTAACACCGGGGAGCTGTTTTTT
>TRBD2|TRBV7-6|TRBJ2-7|NA
CASSLGAAGDSYEQYF
TGTGCCAGCAGCTTAGGAGCAGCGGGAGACTCCTACGAGCAGTACTTC
>NA|TRBV14|TRBJ2-2|NA
CASSQDPGLVPGELFF
TGTGCCAGCAGCCAAGACCCGGGACTCGTTCCCGGGGAGCTGTTTTTT
>TRBD2|TRBV5-4|TRBJ2-7|NA
CASGIVGGRSQDEQYF
TGTGCCAGCGGGATAGTGGGCGGGAGATCTCAGGACGAGCAGTACTTC
>NA|TRBV19|TRBJ2-5|few
CAQYPGVRGETQYF
TGTGCTCAGTACCCCGGTGTACGAGGGGAGACCCAGTACTTC
>NA|TRBV28|TRBJ2-2|NA
CASSLAYITNTGELFF
TGTGCCAGCAGTTTGGCATACATTACGAACACCGGGGAGCTGTTTTTT
>TRBD2|TRBV6-5|TRBJ2-3|NA
CASSYSSGQTDTQYF
TGTGCCAGCAGTTATTCTAGCGGGCAGACAGATACGCAGTATTTT
>NA|TRBV4-1|TRBJ2-7|NA
CASSQEITILPREQYF
TGCGCCAGCAGCCAAGAAATAACGATATTGCCGCGCGAGCAGTACTTC
>TRBD1|TRBV5-1|TRBJ1-1|NA
CASSLTGTARSARNTEAFF
TGCGCCAGCAGTCTGACGGGGACAGCGCGCTCCGCTCGCAACACTGAAGCTTTCTTT
>NA|TRBV19|TRBJ2-4|NA
CASSIDRKNIQYF
TGTGCCAGTAGTATCGACAGAAAAAACATTCAGTACTTC
>NA|TRBV5-3|TRBJ2-2|NA
CARSFGLDTGELFF
TGTGCCAGAAGCTTCGGACTCGACACCGGGGAGCTGTTTTTT
>TRBD1|TRBV4-1|TRBJ1-2|NA
CASSSHRDSYGYTF
TGCGCCAGCAGCTCCCACCGGGACAGCTATGGCTACACCTTC
>TRBD1|TRBV18|TRBJ1-3|NA
CASSPFEGQGRNTIYF
TGTGCCAGCTCACCATTTGAGGGACAGGGGCGAAACACCATATATTTT
>TRBD2|TRBV25-1|TRBJ2-3|NA
CASTLSGRPDTQYF
TGTGCCAGCACCTTAAGCGGGAGGCCCGATACGCAGTATTTT
>NA|TRBV2|TRBJ2-7|NA
CASRESEQYF
TGTGCCAGCAGGGAGTCCGAGCAGTACTTC
>NA|TRBV7-5|TRBJ2-7|NA
CARSASTSGSYEQYF
TGTGCCAGAAGCGCGTCCACTAGCGGGAGCTACGAGCAGTACTTC
>NA|TRBV27|TRBJ1-1|NA
CASSLSRVNTEAFF
TGTGCCAGCAGTTTAAGCAGGGTGAACACTGAAGCTTTCTTT
>TRBD2|TRBV6-4|TRBJ2-3|NA
CASSDGSGGSLDTQYF
TGTGCCAGCAGTGACGGGAGCGGGGGATCATTGGATACGCAGTATTTT
>NA|TRBV11-3|TRBJ2-3|NA
CASSLDAGYGDTQYF
TGTGCCAGCAGCTTAGATGCCGGGTATGGAGATACGCAGTATTTT
>NA|TRBV9|TRBJ1-1|NA
CASSAPRGGATEAFF
TGTGCCAGCAGCGCACCTCGCGGGGGGGCCACTGAAGCTTTCTTT
>TRBD2|TRBV5-1|TRBJ2-3|NA
CASSEETSNTQYF
TGCGCCAGCAGCGAGGAGACTAGCAATACGCAGTATTTT
>NA|TRBV18|TRBJ2-7|NA
CASSPQGESYEQYF
TGTGCCAGCTCACCTCAGGGCGAATCCTACGAGCAGTACTTC
>NA|TRBV6-1|TRBJ2-6|few
CASSEISSGANVLTF
TGTGCCAGCAGTGAAATTTCTTCTGGGGCCAACGTCCTGACTTTC
>TRBD2|TRBV6-4|TRBJ2-3|NA
CASSEAGEADTQYF
TGTGCCAGCAGTGAAGCGGGAGAGGCAGATACGCAGTATTTT
>TRBD2|TRBV2|TRBJ2-7|once
CASSGLAGSYEQYF
TGTGCCAGCAGTGGGCTAGCGGGATCCTACGAGCAGTACTTC
>TRBD1|TRBV2|TRBJ2-7|NA
CASRVSGQAYEQYF
TGTGCCAGCAGAGTTTCGGGACAGGCGTACGAGCAGTACTTC
>TRBD2|TRBV27|TRBJ2-3|NA
CASSVLAGDTDTQYF
TGTGCCAGCAGTGTGCTAGCGGGAGACACAGATACGCAGTATTTT
>TRBD1|TRBV6-5|TRBJ2-1|once
CASSLNRGIYNEQFF
TGTGCCAGCAGTTTAAACAGGGGGATCTACAATGAGCAGTTCTTC
>TRBD1|TRBV5-4|TRBJ1-2|NA
CASSLAGQGGYGYTF
TGTGCCAGCAGCTTGGCGGGACAGGGAGGCTATGGCTACACCTTC
>NA|TRBV27|TRBJ1-1|NA
CASSLLGGRVRTEAFF
TGTGCCAGCAGTTTATTGGGGGGGCGGGTGAGGACTGAAGCTTTCTTT
>NA|TRBV6-5|TRBJ2-3|NA
CASAGSSTDTQYF
TGTGCCAGCGCAGGGTCTAGCACAGATACGCAGTATTTT
>NA|TRBV7-3|TRBJ2-1|NA
CASRLGGANEQFF
TGTGCCAGCAGATTAGGGGGGGCGAATGAGCAGTTCTTC
>NA|TRBV20-1|TRBJ2-5|NA
CSARAETQYF
TGCAGTGCTAGAGCGGAGACCCAGTACTTC
>TRBD1|TRBV28|TRBJ2-6|NA
CASSSGQGGILSGANVLTF
TGTGCCAGCAGTTCGGGACAGGGGGGAATTTTATCTGGGGCCAACGTCCTGACTTTC
>NA|TRBV11-3|TRBJ2-2|NA
CASSSIPGQNTGELFF
TGTGCCAGCAGCTCAATACCGGGACAGAACACCGGGGAGCTGTTTTTT
>NA|TRBV9|TRBJ2-2|NA
CASSVDLTGELFF
TGTGCCAGCAGCGTAGATCTCACCGGGGAGCTGTTTTTT
>NA|TRBV15|TRBJ1-2|NA
CATSRDGAGTNYGYTF
TGTGCCACCAGCAGAGATGGGGCAGGAACCAACTATGGCTACACCTTC
>TRBD1|TRBV28|TRBJ1-2|NA
CASSLRTGFGGYTF
TGTGCCAGCAGTTTAAGGACAGGGTTTGGTGGCTACACCTTC
>NA|TRBV19|TRBJ1-5|NA
CASSTGRRGQPQHF
TGTGCCAGTAGTACCGGACGGCGGGGACAGCCCCAGCATTTT
>NA|TRBV27|TRBJ2-5|NA
CASSSEGAETQYF
TGTGCCAGCAGTTCGGAGGGGGCAGAGACCCAGTACTTC
>TRBD2|TRBV9|TRBJ2-1|NA
CASSASTSGKFVQFF
TGTGCCAGCAGCGCGTCGACTAGCGGGAAGTTTGTGCAGTTCTTC
>TRBD2|TRBV5-1|TRBJ2-2|once
CASSLAGTRNTGELFF
TGCGCCAGCAGCTTGGCCGGGACTAGGAACACCGGGGAGCTGTTTTTT
>TRBD2|TRBV5-8|TRBJ2-5|NA
CASTNGDWGGYQETQYF
TGTGCCAGCACCAATGGTGATTGGGGGGGGTACCAAGAGACCCAGTACTTC
>TRBD1|TRBV6-5|TRBJ2-7|NA
CASSSYPTGNYEQYF
TGTGCCAGCAGTTCATACCCGACAGGGAACTACGAGCAGTACTTC
>TRBD2|TRBV7-2|TRBJ2-7|NA
CASSLGGGLAGAGSYEQYF
TGTGCCAGCAGCTTAGGGGGGGGACTAGCGGGCGCCGGTTCTTACGAGCAGTACTTC
>TRBD1|TRBV19|TRBJ1-1|NA
CASRGDRLNTEAFF
TGTGCCAGTAGGGGGGACAGACTGAACACTGAAGCTTTCTTT
>TRBD1|TRBV7-7|TRBJ2-1|once
CASSAGTGYNEQFF
TGTGCTAGCAGCGCCGGGACAGGCTACAATGAGCAGTTCTTC
>NA|TRBV18|TRBJ2-7|NA
CASSPEGYEQYF
TGTGCCAGCTCACCGGAGGGCTACGAGCAGTACTTC
>TRBD2|TRBV2|TRBJ2-5|NA
CATSLAGVQETQYF
TGTGCCACTTCCCTAGCGGGAGTCCAAGAGACCCAGTACTTC